This T cell receptor (beta chain) was observed in a study of OX40 agonist ivuxolimab in advanced cancers. Here immunoSEQ multiplex PCR was the method, and the copy in TCRdb shows in-frame clones only, minus some. The data contain under 55,000 clones, about 89% of them seen just once; the ten biggest clones take up roughly 16%. V lost 6 bases and J lost 5, with 14 bases in between. The CDR3 is 15 residues long. Germline CDR1 reads SSHAT; CDR2 reads FNYEAQ (reference sequence). The chain uses TRBV7-7 and TRBJ2-6; D is uncertain. Sequencing used CD4+ or CD8+ T cells sorted from blood, obtained in a trial of the OX40 agonist ivuxolimab. This TCR came from an adult with an advanced solid tumor such as melanoma, head and neck, liver or kidney cancer. The CDR3 DNA reads TGTGCCAGCAGAGTGCCACAAAGTCGGGCCAACGTCCTGACTTTC. As protein: CASRVPQSRANVLTF. Looking up the rest from reference TRBV7-7 and TRBJ2-6 gives the full variable domain: GAGVSQSPRYKVTKRGQDVTLRCDPISSHATLYWYQQALGQGPEFLTYFNYEAQPDKSGLPSDRFSAERPEGSISTLTIQRTEQRDSAMYRCASRVPQSRANVLTFGAGSRLTVL.